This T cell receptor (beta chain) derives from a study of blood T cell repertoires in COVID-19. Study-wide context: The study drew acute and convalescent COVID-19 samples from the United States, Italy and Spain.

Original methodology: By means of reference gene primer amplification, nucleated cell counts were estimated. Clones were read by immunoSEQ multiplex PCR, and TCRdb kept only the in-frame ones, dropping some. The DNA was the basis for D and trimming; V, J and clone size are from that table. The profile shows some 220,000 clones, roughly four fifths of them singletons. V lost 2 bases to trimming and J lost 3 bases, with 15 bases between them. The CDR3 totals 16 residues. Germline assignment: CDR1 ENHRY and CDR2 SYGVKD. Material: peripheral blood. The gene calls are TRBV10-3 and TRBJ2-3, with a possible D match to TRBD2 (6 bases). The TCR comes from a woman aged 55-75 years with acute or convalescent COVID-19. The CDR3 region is CAISEKVTGVTDTQYF. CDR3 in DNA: TGTGCCATCAGTGAGAAGGTAACGGGGGTAACAGATACGCAGTATTTT.